This TCR beta chain is from a study of blood T cell repertoires in COVID-19. This clone turned up a few times. As originally analysed: Quantification of nucleated cells was approximated via reference gene primer amplification. Here immunoSEQ multiplex PCR was the method, and the copy in TCRdb shows in-frame clones only, minus some. For V, J and clone size, that table is used; D and trimming come from the DNA. The repertoire holds under 200,000 clones, with 70% to 80% as singletons. Trimming took off 0 bases at V and 0 bases at J, with 15 bases between the two ends. The CDR3 extends over 17 amino acids. CDR1 SNHLY and CDR2 FYNNEI come from the germline V gene.

V gene TRBV2 combines with J gene TRBJ2-7, with D possibly matching TRBD2 (5 bases). The material sequenced was peripheral blood. This sequence originates from a man in his fifties or sixties with acute or convalescent COVID-19. CDR3 sequence (DNA): TGTGCCAGCAGTGAAGCTTGGCGACTATTCGGCTCCTACGAGCAGTACTTC. Translation gives CASSEAWRLFGSYEQYF.